This TCR beta chain was sequenced in a study of blood T cell repertoires in COVID-19. This CDR3 has 17 residues. From germline, CDR1 is SGHRS and CDR2 YFSETQ. V lost 4 bases, J lost 0 bases, and 17 bases lay in between. TCRdb keeps only in-frame clones here, not all; method: immunoSEQ multiplex PCR. The table lists about 240,000 clones, approximately 80% of them singletons. The rearrangement uses TRBV5-1 and TRBJ2-1; the D gene is possibly TRBD2 (6 bases). The sequencing input was peripheral blood. The TCR sequence derives from an elderly woman with acute or convalescent COVID-19. The CDR3 loop is CASSPGVRESSYNEQFF. In nucleotides, the CDR3 is TGCGCCAGCAGCCCCGGGGTCCGGGAGAGCTCCTACAATGAGCAGTTCTTC.